The 15 T cell receptor beta chains below come from one sample, sequenced in a study of PD-1 blockade in classical Hodgkin lymphoma. The time point: cycle 4 day 1 (C4D1), after more than 5 weeks of nivolumab. Patients all relapsed after autologous stem cell transplantation, and there was variation in brentuximab vedotin exposure. The authors purified CD4+ T cells from thawed PBMCs by magnetic negative selection. Data came from immunoSEQ multiplex PCR; TCRdb stores just in-frame clones and leaves some out. The sample holds around 9,600 clones; approximately 81% are singletons and the top ten take roughly 4.6%. Source: CD4+ T cells from blood, taken before the fourth cycle of nivolumab. These receptors originate from a human donor with classical Hodgkin lymphoma.

This sequence joins TRBV25-1 and TRBJ2-1, with D hard to call. The CDR3 runs to 14 residues. Germline CDR1 reads MGHDK; CDR2 reads SYGVNS. V dropped 1 base and J dropped 1 base, with 5 bases sitting between them. The CDR3 here is CASSESVSYNEQFF. The CDR3 DNA reads TGTGCCAGCAGTGAATCGGTGTCCTACAATGAGCAGTTCTTC.

The V and J genes are TRBV9 and TRBJ2-5; no clear D. Germline CDR1 and CDR2: SGDLS and YYNGEE. CDR3 length: 13 amino acids. Trimming left V 4 bases short and J 0 bases short, with 7 bases between. The CDR3, as DNA: TGTGCCAGCAGCACGACCTACCAAGAGACCCAGTACTTC. It translates to CASSTTYQETQYF.

This rearrangement joins TRBV28 to TRBJ2-3, with 11 bases fitting TRBD1. The CDR3 runs to 16 residues. V dropped 4 bases and J dropped 8; count of bases not matched to a gene: 11. The germline CDR1 and CDR2 sequences are MDHEN and SYDVKM. The CDR3: CASSSGTGGTLSTQYF. The CDR3 DNA is TGTGCCAGCAGTTCCGGGACAGGGGGAACTCTCAGTACGCAGTATTTT.

The rearrangement uses TRBV5-1 and TRBJ1-6; D uncertain. This CDR3 is built from 15 residues. V lost 0 bases, J lost 10 bases, and 14 bases lay in between. Germline values: CDR1 SGHRS, CDR2 YFSETQ. DNA for the CDR3: TGCGCCAGCAGCTTGGAAGGTGGGCGCCGGTCACCCCTCCACTTT. Residues: CASSLEGGRRSPLHF.

CDR3 sequence reads: CAWSAPLRLAGDTDTQYF. DNA of the CDR3: TGTGCCTGGAGTGCCCCCCTACGACTAGCGGGGGATACAGATACGCAGTATTTT. The V gene is TRBV30, the J gene TRBJ2-3, with 12 bases identical to TRBD2. The germline CDR1 and CDR2 sequences are GTSNPN and SVGIG (reference sequence). V gave up 1 base and J gave up 3 bases; unmatched junction bases: 11. The CDR3 covers 18 residues.

The rearrangement joins TRBV2 to TRBJ1-4; unclear D gene. V was clipped by 8 bases and J by 3 bases, with 7 bases between them. The CDR3 covers 12 residues. Germline values: CDR1 SNHLY, CDR2 FYNNEI. CDR3 protein: CASSGSNEKLFF. Here the CDR3 DNA reads TGTGCCAGCTCGGGGTCTAATGAAAAACTGTTTTTT.

The V and J genes are TRBV19 and TRBJ2-3, with 12 bases lining up with TRBD2. The CDR3 consists of 17 residues. The junction had 12 bases not matched to a gene; V was cut back by 5 bases and J by 6 bases. CDR1 LNHDA and CDR2 SQIVND come from the germline V gene (reference sequence). CDR3 loop: CASSLDSGTSGPDTQYF. In DNA form, the CDR3 reads TGTGCCAGTAGTCTCGACTCCGGGACTAGCGGGCCCGATACGCAGTATTTT.

This clone was seen only a few times. V and J are TRBV9 and TRBJ1-6, with 12 bases aligning to TRBD1. Trimming cost V 3 bases and J 10 bases; bases outside gene matches: 11. Germline V gene lookup returns CDR1 SGDLS and CDR2 YYNGEE. This CDR3 region has 17 residues. CDR3 in amino acids: CASSAAGTGGWRSPLHF. The CDR3 coding sequence is TGTGCCAGCAGCGCCGCTGGGACAGGGGGCTGGAGGTCACCCCTCCACTTT.

The CDR3 coding sequence is TGTGCCACCAGCAACATTCCCGGGACGGACTCTCGCGTCCTGACTTTC. Residues: CATSNIPGTDSRVLTF. The rearrangement uses TRBV15 and TRBJ2-6; D may be TRBD1 or TRBD2 (5 bases each). Germline loops: CDR1 LNHNV, CDR2 YYDKDF (reference sequence). This CDR3 comprises 16 residues. Trimming removed 4 bases from V and 12 bases from J, with 22 bases in between. Full variable domain (missing parts from reference TRBV15 and TRBJ2-6): DAMVIQNPRYQVTQFGKPVTLSCSQTLNHNVMYWYQQKSSQAPKLLFHYYDKDFNNEADTPDNFQSRRPNTSFCFLDIRSPGLGDTAMYLCATSNIPGTDSRVLTFGAGSRLTVL.

The chain has TRBV7-2 and TRBJ2-1; D ambiguous. CDR3 size: 13 residues. V lost 5 bases and J 10 bases, leaving 15 bases between the germline ends. Germline lookup yields CDR1 SGHTA and CDR2 FQGNSA. CDR3 residues: CASSPRTLTEQFF. The CDR3 bases are TGTGCCAGCAGCCCCCGGACGTTAACCGAGCAGTTCTTC.

The sample holds one count of this clone. This chain joins TRBV28 and TRBJ2-1; TRBD2 aligns across 7 bases. V was pared by 5 bases and J by 4 bases, with 8 bases of the junction left unmatched. From germline, CDR1 is MDHEN and CDR2 SYDVKM. This CDR3 spans 15 amino acids. The CDR3 spells CASSPVAGGYNEQFF. The CDR3 coding sequence is TGTGCCAGCAGTCCCGTAGCGGGCGGTTACAATGAGCAGTTCTTC.

The chain has TRBV11-2 and TRBJ1-5, with D perhaps matching TRBD1 (5 bases). CDR1 is SGHAT and CDR2 is FQNNGV in the germline V gene. V gave up 5 bases and J gave up 1 base, with 15 bases separating them. This CDR3 spans 16 amino acids. CDR3: CASSAERGGSNQPQHF. The CDR3 bases are TGTGCCAGCAGCGCCGAACGGGGGGGGAGCAATCAGCCCCAGCATTTT.

The chain couples TRBV7-2 to TRBJ2-3; D is perhaps TRBD2 (6 bases). The germline V gene has CDR1 SGHTA and CDR2 FQGNSA. The CDR3 runs to 16 residues. The germline V and J ends were trimmed by 5 bases and 2 bases, with 17 bases remaining between them. The CDR3 bases are TGTGCCAGCAGCCTTTTTTCGGGGGAGACCACAGATACGCAGTATTTT. As protein: CASSLFSGETTDTQYF.

V gene TRBV9 combines with J gene TRBJ2-3; 8 nucleotides align to TRBD2. Looked up from germline, CDR1 is SGDLS and CDR2 is YYNGEE. The CDR3 sequence is 14 residues long. J lost 7 bases, V lost 1 base, and 5 bases had no gene match. Here the CDR3 DNA reads TGTGCCAGCAGCGTACCCGGGGGGGCAAATACGCAGTATTTT. This translates into CASSVPGGANTQYF.

This sequence joins TRBV14 and TRBJ2-3, with no clear D. CDR3 length: 13 residues. The V end lost 4 bases, the J end lost 5 bases, and 10 bases lay between the germline ends. The germline V gene has CDR1 SGHDN and CDR2 FVKESK. As DNA, the CDR3 is TGTGCCAGCAGCCTCGACGTAATAGATACGCAGTATTTT. This codes for CASSLDVIDTQYF.